This T cell receptor beta chain was recorded in a study of CD8 T cells in Susac syndrome. An input of 0.5 to 1 ug of RNA was subjected to reverse transcription using random hexamers. MiXCR, applied by TCRdb to the immunoSEQ multiplex PCR reads, yields one record per CDR3 protein. The data contain hundreds of thousands of distinct CDR3 sequences, approximately 94% of them singletons. The germline gives CDR1 SGHAT, CDR2 FQNNGV. The V and J ends lost 4 bases and 11 bases, in that order; junction bases with no gene match: 9. This CDR3 region has 15 residues. The TCR originated in a human donor with Susac syndrome. Material: CD4+ T cells from PBMCs. The chain is built from TRBV11-2 and TRBJ1-5, with TRBD1 identical over 12 bases. In DNA, the CDR3 is TGTGCCAGCAGCTCCGGGACAGGGGGCCCCTGGGCCCAGCATTTT. Translating it yields CASSSGTGGPWAQHF.